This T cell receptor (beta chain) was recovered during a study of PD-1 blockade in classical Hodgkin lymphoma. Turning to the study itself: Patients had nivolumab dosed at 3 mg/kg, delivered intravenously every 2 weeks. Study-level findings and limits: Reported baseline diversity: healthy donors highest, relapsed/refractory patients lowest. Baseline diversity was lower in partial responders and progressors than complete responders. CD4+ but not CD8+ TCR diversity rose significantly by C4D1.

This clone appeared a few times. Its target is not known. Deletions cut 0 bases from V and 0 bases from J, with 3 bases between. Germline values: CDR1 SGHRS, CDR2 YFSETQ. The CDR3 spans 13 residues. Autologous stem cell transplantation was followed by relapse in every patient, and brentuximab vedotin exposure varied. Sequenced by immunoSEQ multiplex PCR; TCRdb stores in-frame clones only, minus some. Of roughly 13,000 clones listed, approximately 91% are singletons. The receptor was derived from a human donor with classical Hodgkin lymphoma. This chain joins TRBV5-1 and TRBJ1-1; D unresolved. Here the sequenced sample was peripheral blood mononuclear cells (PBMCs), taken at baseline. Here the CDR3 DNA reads TGCGCCAGCAGCTTGGGGGTGAACACTGAAGCTTTCTTT. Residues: CASSLGVNTEAFF. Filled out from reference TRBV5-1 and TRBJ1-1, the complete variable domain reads KAGVTQTPRYLIKTRGQQVTLSCSPISGHRSVSWYQQTPGQGLQFLFEYFSETQRNKGNFPGRFSGRQFSNSRSEMNVSTLELGDSALYLCASSLGVNTEAFFGQGTRLTVV.